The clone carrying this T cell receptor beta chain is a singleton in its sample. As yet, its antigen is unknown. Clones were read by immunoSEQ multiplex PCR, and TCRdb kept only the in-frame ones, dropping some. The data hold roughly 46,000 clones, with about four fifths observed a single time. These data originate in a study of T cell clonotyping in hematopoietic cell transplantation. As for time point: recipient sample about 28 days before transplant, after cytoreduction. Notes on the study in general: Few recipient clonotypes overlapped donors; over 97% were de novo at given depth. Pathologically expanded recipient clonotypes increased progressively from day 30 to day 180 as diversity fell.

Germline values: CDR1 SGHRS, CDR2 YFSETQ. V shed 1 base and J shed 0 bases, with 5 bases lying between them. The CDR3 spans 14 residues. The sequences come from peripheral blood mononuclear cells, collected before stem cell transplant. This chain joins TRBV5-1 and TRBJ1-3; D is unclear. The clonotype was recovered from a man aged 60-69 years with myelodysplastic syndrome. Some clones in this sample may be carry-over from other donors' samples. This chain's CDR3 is CASSLTASGNTIYF. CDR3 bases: TGCGCCAGCAGCTTGACAGCCTCTGGAAACACCATATATTTT.